This T cell receptor (beta chain) derives from a study of low-dose radiotherapy and immunotherapy resistance in tumors. This clonotype appeared many times. Germline CDR1 and CDR2: SNHLY and FYNNEI. V lost 2 bases and J lost 2, with 5 bases in between. The CDR3 spans 13 residues. Time point here: after trial treatment. Specified treatment: LDRT plus nivolumab, ipilimumab, low-dose cyclophosphamide and aspirin (RACIN trial). Inclusion covered patients whose advanced solid tumors lacked tumor-infiltrating lymphocytes. Covering alpha and beta chains, TRAV- and TRBV-specific primers were used for the first-strand cDNA. It was with a constant-region primer and a V-primer adapter that TCRs were amplified over roughly 19 PCR cycles. From the reads, TCRdb called clonotypes with MiXCR, one entry per CDR3 protein. The sample includes 50,000 or so distinct CDR3 sequences, around 23% of them seen just once.

The sequence came from a male donor with prostate cancer. The chain links TRBV2 to TRBJ2-3, with D uncertain. The sequencing here drew on PBMCs, taken after low-dose radiotherapy plus immunotherapy. CDR3 sequence: CASSELTTDTQYF. The CDR3 DNA follows: TGTGCCAGCAGTGAACTTACCACAGATACGCAGTATTTT.